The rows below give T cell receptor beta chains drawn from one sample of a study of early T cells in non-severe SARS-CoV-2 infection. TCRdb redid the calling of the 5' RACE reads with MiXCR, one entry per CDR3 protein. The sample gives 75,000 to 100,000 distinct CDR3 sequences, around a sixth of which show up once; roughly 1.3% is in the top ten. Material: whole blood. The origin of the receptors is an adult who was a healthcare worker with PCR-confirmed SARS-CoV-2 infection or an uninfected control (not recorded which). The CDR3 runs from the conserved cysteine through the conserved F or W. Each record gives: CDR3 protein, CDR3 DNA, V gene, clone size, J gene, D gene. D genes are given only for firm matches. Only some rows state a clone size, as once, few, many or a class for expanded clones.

CASSLSGGAGQETQYF,TGTGCCAGCAGCTTGTCCGGGGGAGCTGGGCAAGAGACCCAGTACTTC,TRBV5-4,-,TRBJ2-5,-
CASALGQGIYNEQFF,TGCGCCAGCGCCTTGGGACAGGGGATATACAATGAGCAGTTCTTC,TRBV10-1,few,TRBJ2-1,TRBD1
CSVEDYNEQFF,TGCAGCGTTGAGGACTACAATGAGCAGTTCTTC,TRBV29-1,-,TRBJ2-1,-
CSGGDTYGYTF,TGCAGCGGGGGGGATACCTATGGCTACACCTTC,TRBV29-1,-,TRBJ1-2,-
CASSSMGLRGGDQPQHF,TGTGCCAGCAGTTCCATGGGATTGAGAGGGGGTGATCAGCCCCAGCATTTT,TRBV6-5,few,TRBJ1-5,-
CASSSQDGYNQPQHF,TGTGCCAGCAGCTCGCAGGACGGATACAATCAGCCCCAGCATTTT,TRBV7-9,-,TRBJ1-5,-
CASSPAASEQYF,TGTGCCAGCAGTCCAGCAGCTTCCGAGCAGTACTTC,TRBV28,-,TRBJ2-7,-
CASRPTDYNEQFF,TGTGCCAGCAGGCCGACAGATTACAATGAGCAGTTCTTC,TRBV6-2/TRBV6-3,-,TRBJ2-1,-
CASSVLNSPLHF,TGTGCCAGCAGCGTATTGAACTCACCCCTCCACTTT,TRBV9,-,TRBJ1-6,-
CASSVTGEGQPQHF,TGTGCCAGCAGCGTAACAGGGGAAGGACAGCCCCAGCATTTT,TRBV11-2,many,TRBJ1-5,TRBD1
CSAPGGYQETQYF,TGCAGTGCTCCAGGGGGCTACCAAGAGACCCAGTACTTC,TRBV20-1,-,TRBJ2-5,TRBD1
CANLAGEGNEQFF,TGTGCCAACCTAGCGGGAGAAGGCAATGAGCAGTTCTTC,TRBV2,-,TRBJ2-1,TRBD2
CASSPGRTEAFF,TGTGCCAGCAGCCCGGGACGGACTGAAGCTTTCTTT,TRBV7-8,few,TRBJ1-1,-
CASSLSGGTYEQYF,TGTGCCAGCAGTTTAAGCGGGGGGACATACGAGCAGTACTTC,TRBV12-3/TRBV12-4,few,TRBJ2-7,TRBD2
CASSMTVRETDTQYF,TGTGCCAGTAGTATGACGGTTCGGGAAACAGATACGCAGTATTTT,TRBV19,-,TRBJ2-3,-
CASSLRASRGTF,TGTGCCAGCAGTTTAAGGGCAAGCAGGGGCACCTTC,TRBV28,-,TRBJ1-2,-
CASRWTENTEAFF,TGTGCCAGCCGATGGACAGAAAACACTGAAGCTTTCTTT,TRBV28,-,TRBJ1-1,-
CASSVGLAGETLAKNIQYF,TGTGCCAGCAGCGTGGGACTAGCGGGAGAGACGCTAGCCAAAAACATTCAGTACTTC,TRBV5-4,few,TRBJ2-4,TRBD2
CASSAGNTIYF,TGTGCCAGCAGCGCGGGGAACACCATATATTTT,TRBV3-1,few,TRBJ1-3,-
CASSGGRNSPLHF,TGTGCCAGCTCCGGTGGTAGGAATTCACCCCTCCACTTT,TRBV18,few,TRBJ1-6,-
CASSPLAGVRRDTQYF,TGTGCCAGCTCACCACTAGCGGGAGTCCGGAGGGATACGCAGTATTTT,TRBV18,-,TRBJ2-3,TRBD2
CASSVGGGEQFF,TGTGCCAGCAGCGTAGGTGGTGGCGAGCAGTTCTTC,TRBV9,-,TRBJ2-1,-
CASSHTGMNTEAFF,TGTGCCAGCAGTCACACAGGGATGAACACTGAAGCTTTCTTT,TRBV27,-,TRBJ1-1,-
CASSGTSFYEQYF,TGTGCCAGCAGTGGGACAAGTTTCTACGAGCAGTACTTC,TRBV12-3/TRBV12-4,-,TRBJ2-7,-
CASSFGRDSPLHF,TGTGCCAGCAGTTTTGGGAGGGACTCACCCCTCCACTTT,TRBV12-3/TRBV12-4,-,TRBJ1-6,-
CASSEGKTQYF,TGTGCCAGCAGTGAGGGCAAGACCCAGTACTTC,TRBV2,-,TRBJ2-5,-
CASSVSPIVSYEQYF,TGTGCCAGCAGCGTCTCCCCTATCGTCTCCTACGAGCAGTACTTC,TRBV9,many,TRBJ2-7,-
CASSTKRGTYNEQFF,TGTGCCAGCAGCACAAAGCGGGGGACTTACAATGAGCAGTTCTTC,TRBV5-4,-,TRBJ2-1,TRBD2
CASSLDQSTDTQYF,TGTGCCAGCAGTTTAGACCAAAGCACAGATACGCAGTATTTT,TRBV12-3/TRBV12-4,-,TRBJ2-3,-
CASTQGRNQPQHF,TGTGCCAGCACACAGGGACGCAATCAGCCCCAGCATTTT,TRBV12-3/TRBV12-4,-,TRBJ1-5,-
CASSLGQAVGEQFF,TGTGCCAGCAGTTTGGGGCAGGCAGTGGGTGAGCAGTTCTTC,TRBV28,-,TRBJ2-1,-
CASIGIDRGRGYTF,TGTGCCAGCATCGGTATCGACAGGGGGCGAGGCTACACCTTC,TRBV2,many,TRBJ1-2,TRBD1
CASSFTYFPNYGYTF,TGTGCCAGCAGCTTTACTTACTTCCCAAACTATGGCTACACCTTC,TRBV5-5,-,TRBJ1-2,-
CASSLAGLDYEQYF,TGTGCCAGCAGCTTAGCGGGGCTAGACTACGAGCAGTACTTC,TRBV7-2,few,TRBJ2-7,-
CASSQVETGGAEQYF,TGTGCCAGCAGCCAAGTCGAGACAGGGGGCGCCGAGCAGTACTTC,TRBV4-2,few,TRBJ2-7,TRBD1
CASSLPGATEAFF,TGTGCCAGCAGCTTACCGGGGGCCACTGAAGCTTTCTTT,TRBV7-9,few,TRBJ1-1,-
CATSDRKDPTGYGYTF,TGTGCCACCAGTGACCGAAAAGACCCCACCGGCTATGGCTACACCTTC,TRBV24-1,-,TRBJ1-2,-
CASTDYILGSTDTQYF,TGTGCCAGCACCGACTATATACTAGGGAGCACAGATACGCAGTATTTT,TRBV11-2,-,TRBJ2-3,-
CASSSALDYDEQYF,TGCGCCAGCAGCTCCGCTCTAGACTACGACGAGCAGTACTTC,TRBV5-1,few,TRBJ2-7,-
CASSLSPQTGPNQPQHF,TGTGCCAGCAGTTTATCCCCCCAGACAGGGCCCAATCAGCCCCAGCATTTT,TRBV27,-,TRBJ1-5,TRBD1
CASSPPGSFSGANVLTF,TGTGCCAGCAGTCCCCCAGGCAGCTTCTCTGGGGCCAACGTCCTGACTTTC,TRBV28,few,TRBJ2-6,-
CASSQASGRIDTQYF,TGTGCCAGCAGCCAAGCTAGCGGGAGGATAGATACGCAGTATTTT,TRBV3-1,few,TRBJ2-3,TRBD2
CASSLVGADQETQYF,TGTGCCAGCAGTTTGGTTGGGGCCGACCAAGAGACCCAGTACTTC,TRBV12-3/TRBV12-4,-,TRBJ2-5,-
CASSLAGFKRGYTF,TGTGCCAGCAGTTTAGCCGGGTTTAAACGGGGCTACACCTTC,TRBV6-6,many,TRBJ1-2,-
CASTRVTGAQETQYF,TGCGCCAGCACGCGTGTGACAGGGGCCCAAGAGACCCAGTACTTC,TRBV10-2,-,TRBJ2-5,TRBD1
CASTRQNTEAFF,TGTGCCAGCACCCGACAGAACACTGAAGCTTTCTTT,TRBV6-2/TRBV6-3,few,TRBJ1-1,-
CSATLRGRNEQFF,TGCAGTGCGACCCTCAGGGGTAGGAATGAGCAGTTCTTC,TRBV20-1,-,TRBJ2-1,-
CASSAHKMSGRTDTQYF,TGTGCCAGCAGCGCCCATAAGATGTCGGGACGCACAGATACGCAGTATTTT,TRBV7-8,-,TRBJ2-3,-
CASKLGQTNSPLHF,TGTGCCAGCAAACTGGGACAGACTAATTCACCCCTCCACTTT,TRBV6-6,few,TRBJ1-6,TRBD1
CASSFGGGTDTQYF,TGCGCCAGCAGCTTTGGAGGTGGAACAGATACGCAGTATTTT,TRBV5-1,-,TRBJ2-3,-
CASSRNRDRATDTQYF,TGTGCCAGTAGCAGAAACCGGGACAGGGCAACAGATACGCAGTATTTT,TRBV19,-,TRBJ2-3,TRBD1
CASSAHSGGGHTEAFF,TGTGCCAGCAGCGCCCACTCAGGGGGAGGTCACACTGAAGCTTTCTTT,TRBV9,few,TRBJ1-1,TRBD1
CASSYSFSGIAAPQYF,TGTGCCAGCAGTTACTCGTTTTCGGGAATCGCGGCTCCACAGTACTTC,TRBV6-2/TRBV6-3,-,TRBJ2-7,-
CASSPWLPRVGGTGELFF,TGTGCCAGCAGCCCATGGTTGCCCCGGGTAGGTGGCACCGGGGAGCTGTTTTTT,TRBV7-9,many,TRBJ2-2,-
CASTNTGTGTSPLHF,TGTGCCAGCACTAATACGGGGACAGGGACTTCACCCCTCCACTTT,TRBV6-5,few,TRBJ1-6,TRBD1